This T cell receptor beta chain comes out of a study of blood T cell repertoires in COVID-19. About the study: Sites in the United States, Italy and Spain provided acute and convalescent COVID-19 samples. From T cells, B-cell-depleted T cells, or PBMCs came the material, which was cDNA or gDNA.

The V gene end was trimmed by 3 bases and the J gene end by 3 bases; junction bases not matched to a gene: 4. The CDR3 runs to 15 residues. Germline CDR1 MGHDK, CDR2 SYGVNS. Methods used by the authors: Researchers report that nucleated cell counts were estimated from reference gene primer amplification. Profiled with immunoSEQ multiplex PCR; TCRdb holds only in-frame clones, not every one. That table supplies the V and J calls and clone size; D and trimming were determined from the DNA. The sample lists 80,000 to 100,000 clones, around three quarters seen once, with about 8.7% in the top ten. The chain uses TRBV25-1 and TRBJ2-7, with 11 bases that match TRBD2. The clonotype comes from a man aged 50-60 years who had recovered from COVID-19. Sequencing was carried out using peripheral blood. For the CDR3, the DNA is TGTGCCAGCAGTGAGACTACTAGCGGGGGCTACGAGCAGTACTTC. Its translation is CASSETTSGGYEQYF.